These 19 T cell receptor beta chains originate from one sample sequenced in a study of regulatory T cells in long-lasting Graves disease (dated by TCRdb to the early 2020s). The library was generated by multiplex PCR. This sample was sequenced with an Illumina HiSeq 4000. iRepertoire HTBI primers and Arm-PCR amplification of CDR3 regions were used to construct TCR beta libraries. TCRdb trimmed the raw reads at Q25, called clones with MiXCR and kept productive beta chains. All rows with the same CDR3 protein become a single entry with the most common DNA and genes. The sample table records 650,000 to 700,000 distinct CDR3 sequences; approximately 29% of these occur just once. The ten biggest clones cover around 42% of the sample. What the time point label conveys for this sample: persistent/refractory GD, antithyroid drugs over 5 years with positive TRAb. For both TCR sequencing and RNA sequencing, RNA was extracted from PBMCs in TRIzol.

Sample: peripheral blood mononuclear cells (PBMCs), taken when the disease was refractory, from a patient treated with antithyroid drugs. The receptors were gathered from a female donor with Graves disease.

The rearrangement links TRBV5-6 to TRBJ1-1; no clear D gene. Trimming took 5 bases from V and 5 from J, leaving 16 bases between them. Germline V CDR1 and CDR2: SGHDT, YYEEEE. The CDR3 totals 14 residues. This CDR3 reads CASREGQIGTEAFF. The CDR3 DNA reads TGTGCCAGCAGGGAAGGGCAGATTGGGACTGAAGCTTTCTTT.

A few counts support this clonotype. V and J are TRBV6-5 and TRBJ2-5, with a tentative D call TRBD2 (5 bases). Germline CDR1 is MNHEY and CDR2 is SVGAGI. There are 15 residues in the CDR3. The V end was cut by 3 bases, the J end by 2 bases, with 13 bases between. The CDR3 here is CASSYTGSGQETQYF. As DNA, the CDR3 is TGTGCCAGCAGTTATACGGGGAGTGGACAAGAGACCCAGTACTTC.

The genes are TRBV7-9 and TRBJ2-7; D gene unclear. Trimming took off 7 bases at V and 1 base at J, with 14 bases between the two ends. The CDR3 has 14 amino acids. CDR1 is SEHNR, CDR2 FQNEAQ, per germline (reference sequence). The chain's CDR3 is CASTHEGPSYEQYF. As DNA, the CDR3 is TGTGCCAGCACCCATGAAGGCCCTTCCTACGAGCAGTACTTC.

The chain combines TRBV12-3 or TRBV12-4 with TRBJ1-1, with TRBD1 as a possible D gene (5 bases). This CDR3 contains 14 residues. Trimming took 3 bases from V and 6 from J, leaving 14 bases between them. CDR3 DNA: TGTGCCAGCAGTTTCGGTAGGGGACGCGCTGAAGCTTTCTTT. It specifies CASSFGRGRAEAFF.

This clonotype was seen only a few times. The V gene is TRBV6-1, the J gene TRBJ1-2; D might be TRBD1 (6 bases). V lost 6 bases and J 4 bases, leaving 21 bases between the germline ends. The CDR3 runs to 16 residues. Germline assignment: CDR1 MNHNS and CDR2 SASEGT. This CDR3 reads CASSTHGLRGGYGYTF. CDR3 in DNA: TGTGCCAGCAGCACCCACGGGCTCAGGGGAGGCTATGGCTACACCTTC.

This clonotype was seen a handful of times. The chain links TRBV7-9 to TRBJ1-2, with D possibly matching TRBD1 (6 bases). This CDR3 is built from 13 residues. V was clipped by 1 base and J by 6 bases, with 9 bases between them. Germline V gene data show CDR1 as SEHNR and CDR2 as FQNEAQ (reference sequence). The CDR3 DNA is TGTGCCAGCAGCTTAGGAGAGGGGGATGGCTACACCTTC. Its protein product is CASSLGEGDGYTF.

This clonotype was picked up one time. At one boundary the junction diverges from the germline segment, which might be a read error. The chain has TRBV6-2 or TRBV6-3 and TRBJ1-5; D is unresolved. CDR1 is MNHEY, CDR2 SVGEGT, per germline. CDR3 size: 15 residues. The DNA of the CDR3 is TGTGCCAGCAATTACCGCCAGGTCTCCAATCAGCCCCAGCATTTT. Translating gives CASNYRQVSNQPQHF.

The chain is built from TRBV5-1 and TRBJ2-7; D assignment may be TRBD1 or TRBD2 (5 bases each). This CDR3 has 16 amino acids. Germline loops: CDR1 SGHRS, CDR2 YFSETQ. Trimming took 3 bases from V and 4 from J, leaving 20 bases between them. The CDR3 bases are TGCGCCAGCAGCTCCCTTTCGGGACGGAAGAGTTACGAGCAGTACTTC. This codes for CASSSLSGRKSYEQYF.

V usage is TRBV20-1 and J usage is TRBJ2-7; 7 bases are a match to TRBD2. Germline-derived CDR1 and CDR2 are DFQATT and SNEGSKA (reference sequence). There are 13 residues in the CDR3. V was pared by 3 bases and J by 4 bases, with 6 bases of the junction left unmatched. The CDR3 bases are TGCAGTGCTAGTTTTGGACTAGAGTACGAGCAGTACTTC. Translating gives CSASFGLEYEQYF.

This clonotype was detected a few times. The chain links TRBV20-1 to TRBJ2-7, with D perhaps given as TRBD1 or TRBD2 (5 bases each). The CDR3 is made up of 13 amino acids. V lost 0 bases and J lost 4, with 10 bases in between. Germline V lookup: CDR1 DFQATT, CDR2 SNEGSKA (reference sequence). DNA for the CDR3: TGCAGTGCTAGAGATTGGGGGTCATACGAGCAGTACTTC. Protein sequence: CSARDWGSYEQYF.

This clonotype was picked up a small number of times. CDR3 loop: CASSYGTGGDYEQYF. CDR3 nucleotides: TGTGCCAGCAGCTACGGGACAGGGGGGGACTACGAGCAGTACTTC. The rearrangement links TRBV11-1 to TRBJ2-7; 11 positions agree with TRBD1. The CDR3 runs 15 residues. V trimming: 4 bases; J trimming: 3 bases; junction bases outside the gene matches: 5. Germline V lookup: CDR1 SGHAT, CDR2 FQDESV (reference sequence).

The rearrangement joins TRBV19 to TRBJ1-4, with 9 bases aligning to TRBD1. The CDR3 covers 14 residues. Germline CDR1 is LNHDA and CDR2 is SQIVND (reference sequence). The trim removed 5 bases at V and 8 bases at J, leaving 6 bases unmatched. DNA of the CDR3: TGTGCCAGTAGTCTCTGGACAGGGGAGGAAAAACTGTTTTTT. It codes for CASSLWTGEEKLFF. Full variable domain (rest looked up from reference TRBV19 and TRBJ1-4): DGGITQSPKYLFRKEGQNVTLSCEQNLNHDAMYWYRQDPGQGLRLIYYSQIVNDFQKGDIAEGYSVSREKKESFPLTVTSAQKNPTAFYLCASSLWTGEEKLFFGSGTQLSVL.

This clonotype appeared many times. V and J are TRBV20-1 and TRBJ1-2, with 7 bases aligning to TRBD1. With 5 bases clipped from V and 5 bases from J, the junction kept 8 bases outside the gene matches. Germline V gene lookup returns CDR1 DFQATT and CDR2 SNEGSKA (reference sequence). There are 13 residues in the CDR3. CDR3: CSAYNTGDYGYTF. DNA of the CDR3: TGCAGTGCTTATAATACAGGGGATTATGGCTACACCTTC.

Ten or more counts support this clonotype. The gene calls are TRBV27 and TRBJ1-2; D call uncertain. This CDR3 is 16 amino acids long. V lost 2 bases to trimming and J lost 1 base, with 14 bases between them. Germline assignment: CDR1 MNHEY and CDR2 SMNVEV (reference sequence). The CDR3 sequence is CASSLIPPRDNYGYTF. CDR3 coding DNA: TGTGCCAGCAGTTTAATCCCCCCGAGGGATAACTATGGCTACACCTTC.

The sample holds many counts of this clonotype. The chain joins TRBV28 to TRBJ1-5, with D unresolved. CDR1 is MDHEN and CDR2 is SYDVKM in the germline V gene. The V and J ends lost 5 bases and 2 bases respectively, with 7 bases between them. CDR3 length: 13 amino acids. DNA for the CDR3: TGTGCCAGCAGTGTCCTGGGCAATCAGCCCCAGCATTTT. Protein product: CASSVLGNQPQHF.

In its sample, this clonotype was seen a few times. The V gene is TRBV9, the J gene TRBJ1-5; D ambiguous. Trimming removed 0 bases from V and 3 bases from J, with 7 bases in between. The germline V gene has CDR1 SGDLS and CDR2 YYNGEE. The CDR3 totals 14 residues. Here the CDR3 reads CASSVGGNNQPQHF. CDR3 nucleotide sequence: TGTGCCAGCAGCGTAGGAGGGAACAATCAGCCCCAGCATTTT.

The chain couples TRBV9 to TRBJ2-5; D is undetermined. Germline CDR1 is SGDLS and CDR2 is YYNGEE. V was cut by 4 bases and J by 4 bases, with 14 bases left in between. This CDR3 spans 14 amino acids. The CDR3 is CASSKNQAPETQYF. Written as DNA, the CDR3 is TGTGCCAGCAGCAAAAATCAGGCCCCAGAGACCCAGTACTTC.

The genes are TRBV29-1 and TRBJ1-2; tentatively, D is TRBD1 (6 bases). V lost 4 bases and J 8 bases, leaving 14 bases between the germline ends. In germline, CDR1 is SQVTM, CDR2 ANQGSEA. CDR3 length: 12 amino acids. The CDR3 loop is CSVAGGGRGYTF. The DNA for the CDR3 is TGCAGCGTTGCGGGGGGGGGCCGGGGCTACACCTTC.

This chain uses TRBV27 with TRBJ1-6, with 7 positions matching TRBD1. CDR3 length: 13 residues. Germline-derived CDR1 and CDR2 are MNHEY and SMNVEV (reference sequence). V was pared by 0 bases and J by 12 bases, with 2 bases of the junction left unmatched. CDR3 loop: CASSLSDREPLHF. As DNA, the CDR3 is TGTGCCAGCAGTTTATCCGACAGGGAACCCCTCCACTTT.